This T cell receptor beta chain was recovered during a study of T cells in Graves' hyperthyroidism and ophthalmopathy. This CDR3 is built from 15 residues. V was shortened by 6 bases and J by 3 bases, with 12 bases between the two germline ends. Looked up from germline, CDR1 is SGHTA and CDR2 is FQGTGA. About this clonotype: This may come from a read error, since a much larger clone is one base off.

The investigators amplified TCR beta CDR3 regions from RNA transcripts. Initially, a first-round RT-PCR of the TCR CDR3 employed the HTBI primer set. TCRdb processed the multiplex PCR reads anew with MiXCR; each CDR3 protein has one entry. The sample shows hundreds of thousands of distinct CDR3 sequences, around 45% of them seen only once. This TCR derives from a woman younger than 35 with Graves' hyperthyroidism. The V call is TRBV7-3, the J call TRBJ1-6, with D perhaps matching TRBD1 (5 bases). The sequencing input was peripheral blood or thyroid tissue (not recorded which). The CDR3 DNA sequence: TGTGCCAGCAGTGGCAACCAGGGCTATAATTCACCCCTCCACTTT. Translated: CASSGNQGYNSPLHF.